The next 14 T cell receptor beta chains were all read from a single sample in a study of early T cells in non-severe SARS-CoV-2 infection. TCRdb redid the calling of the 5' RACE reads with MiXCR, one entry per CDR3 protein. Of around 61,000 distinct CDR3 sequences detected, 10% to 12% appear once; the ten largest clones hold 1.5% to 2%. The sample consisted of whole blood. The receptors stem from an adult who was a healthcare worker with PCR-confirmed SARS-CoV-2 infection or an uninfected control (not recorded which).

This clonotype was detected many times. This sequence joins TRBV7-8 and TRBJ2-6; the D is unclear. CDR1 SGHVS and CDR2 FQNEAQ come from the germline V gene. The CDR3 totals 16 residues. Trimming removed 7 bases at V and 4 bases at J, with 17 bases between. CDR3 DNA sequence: TGTGCCAGCATTCCCGCTAGGCGCTTCGGGGCCAACGTCCTGACTTTC. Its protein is CASIPARRFGANVLTF.

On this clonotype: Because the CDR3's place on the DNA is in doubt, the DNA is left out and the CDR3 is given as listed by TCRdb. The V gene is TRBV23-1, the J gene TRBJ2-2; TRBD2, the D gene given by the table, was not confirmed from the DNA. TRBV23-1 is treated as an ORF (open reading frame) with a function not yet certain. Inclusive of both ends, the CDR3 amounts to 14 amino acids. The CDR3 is CANAPGLDPGSCFF.

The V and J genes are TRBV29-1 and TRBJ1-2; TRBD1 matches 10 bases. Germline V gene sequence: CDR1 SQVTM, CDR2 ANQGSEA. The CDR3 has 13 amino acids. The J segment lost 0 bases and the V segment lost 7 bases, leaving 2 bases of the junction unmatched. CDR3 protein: CSAGTGANYGYTF. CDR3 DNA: TGCAGCGCCGGGACAGGGGCTAACTATGGCTACACCTTC.

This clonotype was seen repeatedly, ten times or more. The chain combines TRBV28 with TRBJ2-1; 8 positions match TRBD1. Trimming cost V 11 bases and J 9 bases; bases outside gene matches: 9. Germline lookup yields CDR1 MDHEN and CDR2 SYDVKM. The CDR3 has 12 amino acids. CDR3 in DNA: TGTGCCGCTGAGACAGGGGCCGGTGAGCAGTTCTTC. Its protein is CAAETGAGEQFF. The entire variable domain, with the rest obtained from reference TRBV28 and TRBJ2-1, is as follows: DVKVTQSSRYLVKRTGEKVFLECVQDMDHENMFWYRQDPGLGLRLIYFSYDVKMKEKGDIPEGYSVSREKKERFSLILESASTNQTSMYLCAAETGAGEQFFGPGTRLTVL.

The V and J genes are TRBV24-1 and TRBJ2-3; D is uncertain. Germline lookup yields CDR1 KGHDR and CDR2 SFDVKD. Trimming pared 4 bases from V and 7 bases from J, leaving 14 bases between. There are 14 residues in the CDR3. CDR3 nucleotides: TGTGCCACCAGTGACGCTATAGACTTGCATACGCAGTATTTT. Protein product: CATSDAIDLHTQYF.

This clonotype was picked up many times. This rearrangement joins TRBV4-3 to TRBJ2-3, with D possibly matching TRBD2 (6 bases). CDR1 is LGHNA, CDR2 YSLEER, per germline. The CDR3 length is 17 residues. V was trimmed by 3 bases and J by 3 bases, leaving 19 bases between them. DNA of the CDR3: TGCGCCAGCAGCCAGGGAGGCGCGGGGATTCTTACAGATACGCAGTATTTT. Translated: CASSQGGAGILTDTQYF.

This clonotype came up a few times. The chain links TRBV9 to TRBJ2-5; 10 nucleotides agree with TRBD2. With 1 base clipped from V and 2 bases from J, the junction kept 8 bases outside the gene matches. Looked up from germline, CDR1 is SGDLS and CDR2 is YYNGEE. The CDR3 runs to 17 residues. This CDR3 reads CASSVSPRTSGQETQYF. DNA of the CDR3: TGTGCCAGCAGCGTAAGCCCCCGGACTAGCGGTCAAGAGACCCAGTACTTC.

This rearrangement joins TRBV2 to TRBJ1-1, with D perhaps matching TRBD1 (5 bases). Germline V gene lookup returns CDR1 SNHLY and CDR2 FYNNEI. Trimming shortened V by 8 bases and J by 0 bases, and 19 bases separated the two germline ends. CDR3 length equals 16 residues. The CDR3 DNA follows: TGTGCCAGCCGTCGAGGGGATTGGGTTTTGAACACTGAAGCTTTCTTT. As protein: CASRRGDWVLNTEAFF.

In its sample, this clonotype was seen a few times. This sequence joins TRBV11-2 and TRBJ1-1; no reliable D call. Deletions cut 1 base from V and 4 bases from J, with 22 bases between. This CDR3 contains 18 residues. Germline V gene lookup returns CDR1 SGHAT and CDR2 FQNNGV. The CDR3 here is CASSLVGISDPRSTEAFF. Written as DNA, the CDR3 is TGTGCCAGCAGCTTAGTTGGCATATCCGATCCCCGGAGCACTGAAGCTTTCTTT. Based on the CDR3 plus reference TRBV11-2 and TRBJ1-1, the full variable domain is EAGVAQSPRYKIIEKRQSVAFWCNPISGHATLYWYQQILGQGPKLLIQFQNNGVVDDSQLPKDRFSAERLKGVDSTLKIQPAKLEDSAVYLCASSLVGISDPRSTEAFFGQGTRLTVV.

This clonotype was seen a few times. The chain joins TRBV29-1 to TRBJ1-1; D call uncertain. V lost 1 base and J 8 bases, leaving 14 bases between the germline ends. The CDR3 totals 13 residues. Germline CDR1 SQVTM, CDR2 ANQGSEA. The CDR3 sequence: CSVEGRTSLEAFF. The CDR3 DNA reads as TGCAGCGTTGAAGGGCGGACGAGCTTAGAAGCTTTCTTT.

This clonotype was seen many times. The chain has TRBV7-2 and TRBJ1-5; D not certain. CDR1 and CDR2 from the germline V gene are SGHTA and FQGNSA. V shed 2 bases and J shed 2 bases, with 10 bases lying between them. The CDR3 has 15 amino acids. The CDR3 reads CASSLKPGGNQPQHF. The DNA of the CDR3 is TGTGCCAGCAGCTTAAAGCCCGGAGGCAATCAGCCCCAGCATTTT.

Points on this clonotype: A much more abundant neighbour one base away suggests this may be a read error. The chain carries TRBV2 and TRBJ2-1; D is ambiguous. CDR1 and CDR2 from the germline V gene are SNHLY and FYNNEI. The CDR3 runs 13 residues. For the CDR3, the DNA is TGTACCAGCAGTGAAGAGCCTCTCAATGAGCAGTTCTTC. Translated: CTSSEEPLNEQFF.

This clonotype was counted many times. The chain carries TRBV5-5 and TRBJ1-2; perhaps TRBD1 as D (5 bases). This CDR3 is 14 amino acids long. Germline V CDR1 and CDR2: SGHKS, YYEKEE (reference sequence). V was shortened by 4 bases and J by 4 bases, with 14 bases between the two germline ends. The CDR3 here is CASSPPQGGYGYTF. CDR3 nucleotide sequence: TGTGCCAGCAGCCCCCCCCAGGGTGGCTATGGCTACACCTTC.

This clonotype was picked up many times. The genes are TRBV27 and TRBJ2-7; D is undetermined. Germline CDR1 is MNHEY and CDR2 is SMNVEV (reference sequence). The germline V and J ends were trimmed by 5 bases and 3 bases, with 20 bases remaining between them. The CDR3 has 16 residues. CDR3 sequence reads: CASSPFQGPSYYEQYF. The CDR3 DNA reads TGTGCCAGCAGTCCCTTTCAAGGACCATCTTACTACGAGCAGTACTTC.